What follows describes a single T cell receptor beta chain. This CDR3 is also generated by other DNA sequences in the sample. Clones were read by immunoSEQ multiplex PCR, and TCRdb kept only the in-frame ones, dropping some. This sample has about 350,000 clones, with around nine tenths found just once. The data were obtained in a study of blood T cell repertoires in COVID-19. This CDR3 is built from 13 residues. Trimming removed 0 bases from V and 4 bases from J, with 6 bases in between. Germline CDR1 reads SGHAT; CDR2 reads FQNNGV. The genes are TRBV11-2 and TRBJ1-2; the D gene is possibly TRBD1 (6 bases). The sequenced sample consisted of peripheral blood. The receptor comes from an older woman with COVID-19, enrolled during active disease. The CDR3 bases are TGTGCCAGCAGCTTAGACAGGGGCTATGGCTACACCTTC. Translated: CASSLDRGYGYTF. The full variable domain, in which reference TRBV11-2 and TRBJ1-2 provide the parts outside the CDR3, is EAGVAQSPRYKIIEKRQSVAFWCNPISGHATLYWYQQILGQGPKLLIQFQNNGVVDDSQLPKDRFSAERLKGVDSTLKIQPAKLEDSAVYLCASSLDRGYGYTFGSGTRLTVV.